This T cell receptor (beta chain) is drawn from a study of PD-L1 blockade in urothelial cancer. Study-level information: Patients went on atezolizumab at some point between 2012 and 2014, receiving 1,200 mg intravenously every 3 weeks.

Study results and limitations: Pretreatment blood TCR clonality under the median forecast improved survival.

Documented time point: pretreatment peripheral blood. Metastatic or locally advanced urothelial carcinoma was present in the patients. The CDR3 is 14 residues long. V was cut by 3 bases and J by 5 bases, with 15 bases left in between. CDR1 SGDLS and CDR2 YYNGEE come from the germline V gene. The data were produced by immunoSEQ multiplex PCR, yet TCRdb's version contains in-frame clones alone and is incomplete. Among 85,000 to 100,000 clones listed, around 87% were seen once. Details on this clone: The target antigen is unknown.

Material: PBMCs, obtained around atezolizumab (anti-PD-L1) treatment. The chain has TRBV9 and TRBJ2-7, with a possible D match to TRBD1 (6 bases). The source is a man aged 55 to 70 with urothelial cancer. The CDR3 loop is CASSAGAGANEQYF. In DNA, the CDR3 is TGTGCCAGCAGCGCTGGGGCAGGGGCCAACGAGCAGTACTTC. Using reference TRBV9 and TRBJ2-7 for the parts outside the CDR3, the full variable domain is DSGVTQTPKHLITATGQRVTLRCSPRSGDLSVYWYQQSLDQGLQFLIQYYNGEERAKGNILERFSAQQFPDLHSELNLSSLELGDSALYFCASSAGAGANEQYFGPGTRLTVT.